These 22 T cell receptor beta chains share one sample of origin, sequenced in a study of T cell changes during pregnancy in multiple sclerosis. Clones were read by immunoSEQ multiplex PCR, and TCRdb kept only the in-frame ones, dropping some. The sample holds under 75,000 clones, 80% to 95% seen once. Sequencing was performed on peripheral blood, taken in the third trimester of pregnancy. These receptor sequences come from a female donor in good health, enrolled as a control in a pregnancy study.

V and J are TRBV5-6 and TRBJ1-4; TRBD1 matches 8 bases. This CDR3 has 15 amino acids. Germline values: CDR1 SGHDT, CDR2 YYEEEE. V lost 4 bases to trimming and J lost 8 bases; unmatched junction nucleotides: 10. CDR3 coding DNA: TGTGCCAGCAGCCCCCGGACAGGGTTTTTAGAAAAACTGTTTTTT. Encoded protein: CASSPRTGFLEKLFF.

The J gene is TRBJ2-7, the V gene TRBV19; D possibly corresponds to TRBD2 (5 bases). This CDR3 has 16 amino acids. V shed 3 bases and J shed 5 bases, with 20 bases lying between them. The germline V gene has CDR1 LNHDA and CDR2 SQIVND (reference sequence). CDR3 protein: CASSMYVGSPYNEQYF. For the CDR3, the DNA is TGTGCCAGTAGTATGTACGTGGGGAGTCCTTACAACGAGCAGTACTTC.

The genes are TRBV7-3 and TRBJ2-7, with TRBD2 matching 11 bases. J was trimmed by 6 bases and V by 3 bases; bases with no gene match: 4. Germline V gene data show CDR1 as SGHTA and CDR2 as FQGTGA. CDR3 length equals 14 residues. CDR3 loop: CASSFSGRESEQYF. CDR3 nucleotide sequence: TGTGCCAGCAGCTTTAGCGGGAGGGAGTCCGAGCAGTACTTC. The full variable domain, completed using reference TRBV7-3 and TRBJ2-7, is GAGVSQTPSNKVTEKGKYVELRCDPISGHTALYWYRQSLGQGPEFLIYFQGTGAADDSGLPNDRFFAVRPEGSVSTLKIQRTERGDSAVYLCASSFSGRESEQYFGPGTRLTVT.

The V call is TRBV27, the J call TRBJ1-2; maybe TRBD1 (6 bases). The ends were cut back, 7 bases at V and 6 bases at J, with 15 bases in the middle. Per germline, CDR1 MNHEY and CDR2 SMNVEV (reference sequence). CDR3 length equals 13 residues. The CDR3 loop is CASTFLGGNGYTF. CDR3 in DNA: TGTGCCAGCACGTTTCTTGGGGGCAATGGCTACACCTTC.

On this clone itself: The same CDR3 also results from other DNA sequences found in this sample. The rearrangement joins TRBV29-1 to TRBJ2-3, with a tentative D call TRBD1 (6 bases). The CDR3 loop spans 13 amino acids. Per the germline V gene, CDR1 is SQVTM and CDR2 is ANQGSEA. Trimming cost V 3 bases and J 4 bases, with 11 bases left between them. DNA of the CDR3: TGCAGCGTTGAGGGTCCAGGGGCAGATACGCAGTATTTT. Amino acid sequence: CSVEGPGADTQYF.

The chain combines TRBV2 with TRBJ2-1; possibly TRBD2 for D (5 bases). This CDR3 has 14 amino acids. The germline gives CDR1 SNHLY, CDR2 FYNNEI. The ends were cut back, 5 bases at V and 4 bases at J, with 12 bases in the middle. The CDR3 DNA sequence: TGTGCCAGCAGTCCCTGGGAGTCTTACAATGAGCAGTTCTTC. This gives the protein CASSPWESYNEQFF.

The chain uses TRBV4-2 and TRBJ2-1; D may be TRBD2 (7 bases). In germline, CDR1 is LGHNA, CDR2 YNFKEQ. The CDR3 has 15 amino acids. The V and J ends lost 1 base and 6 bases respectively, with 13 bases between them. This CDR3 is CASSQGGGAGNEQFF. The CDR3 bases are TGTGCCAGCAGCCAAGGTGGGGGGGCCGGCAATGAGCAGTTCTTC.

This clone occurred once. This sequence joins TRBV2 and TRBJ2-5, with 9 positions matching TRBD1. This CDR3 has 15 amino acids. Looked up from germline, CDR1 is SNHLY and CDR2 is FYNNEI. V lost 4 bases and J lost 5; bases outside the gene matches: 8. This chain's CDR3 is CASSGDRAAGETQYF. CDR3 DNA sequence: TGTGCCAGCAGTGGGGACAGGGCGGCTGGGGAGACCCAGTACTTC. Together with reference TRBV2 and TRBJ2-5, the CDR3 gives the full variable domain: EPEVTQTPSHQVTQMGQEVILRCVPISNHLYFYWYRQILGQKVEFLVSFYNNEISEKSEIFDDQFSVERPDGSNFTLKIRSTKLEDSAMYFCASSGDRAAGETQYFGPGTRLLVL.

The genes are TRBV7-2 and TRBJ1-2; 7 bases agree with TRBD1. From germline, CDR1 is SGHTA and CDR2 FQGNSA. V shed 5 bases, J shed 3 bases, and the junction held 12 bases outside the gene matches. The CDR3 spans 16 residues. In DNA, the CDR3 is TGTGCCAGCAGCGCCCGACAGGGAGGAGTCGACTATGGCTACACCTTC. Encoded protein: CASSARQGGVDYGYTF.

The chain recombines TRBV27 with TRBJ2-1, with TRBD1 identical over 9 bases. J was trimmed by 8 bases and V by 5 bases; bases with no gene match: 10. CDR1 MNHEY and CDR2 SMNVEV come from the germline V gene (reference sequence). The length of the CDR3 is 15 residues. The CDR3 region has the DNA TGTGCCAGCAGTAGATGGGGACAGGGAACGGATGAGCAGTTCTTC. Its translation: CASSRWGQGTDEQFF.

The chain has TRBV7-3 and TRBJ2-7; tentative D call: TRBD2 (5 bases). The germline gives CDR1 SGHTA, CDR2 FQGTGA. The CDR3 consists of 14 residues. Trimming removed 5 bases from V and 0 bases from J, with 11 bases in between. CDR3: CASSPTRDSYEQYF. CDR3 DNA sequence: TGTGCCAGCAGCCCTACTAGGGACTCCTACGAGCAGTACTTC. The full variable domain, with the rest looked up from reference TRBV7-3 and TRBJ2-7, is GAGVSQTPSNKVTEKGKYVELRCDPISGHTALYWYRQSLGQGPEFLIYFQGTGAADDSGLPNDRFFAVRPEGSVSTLKIQRTERGDSAVYLCASSPTRDSYEQYFGPGTRLTVT.

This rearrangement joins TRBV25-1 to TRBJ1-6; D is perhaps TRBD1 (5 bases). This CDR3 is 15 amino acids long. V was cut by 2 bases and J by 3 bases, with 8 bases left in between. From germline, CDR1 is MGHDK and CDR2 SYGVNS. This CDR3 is CASSETTVYNSPLHF. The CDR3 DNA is TGTGCCAGCAGTGAAACGACAGTCTATAATTCACCCCTCCACTTT.

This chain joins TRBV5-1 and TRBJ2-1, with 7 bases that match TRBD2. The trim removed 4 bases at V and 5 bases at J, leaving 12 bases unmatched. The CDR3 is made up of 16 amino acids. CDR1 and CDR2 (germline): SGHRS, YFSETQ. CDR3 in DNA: TGCGCCAGCAGCCCGGAGGGAGGGCCCCTTAACAATGAGCAGTTCTTC. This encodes CASSPEGGPLNNEQFF.

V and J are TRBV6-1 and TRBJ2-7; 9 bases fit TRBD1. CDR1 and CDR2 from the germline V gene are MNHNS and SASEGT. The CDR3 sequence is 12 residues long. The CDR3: CVTGQGTYEQYF. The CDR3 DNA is TGTGTCACCGGACAGGGGACCTACGAGCAGTACTTC.

CDR3 loop: CASSQGTYLTSGSGNIQYF. The CDR3 nucleotides read TGTGCCAGCAGCCAAGGGACCTACCTGACTAGCGGGAGCGGTAACATTCAGTACTTC. This rearrangement joins TRBV4-2 to TRBJ2-4; TRBD2 matches at 12 bases. The CDR3 consists of 19 residues. The germline gives CDR1 LGHNA, CDR2 YNFKEQ. With V trimmed by 1 base and J by 7 bases, 14 bases remained unmatched.

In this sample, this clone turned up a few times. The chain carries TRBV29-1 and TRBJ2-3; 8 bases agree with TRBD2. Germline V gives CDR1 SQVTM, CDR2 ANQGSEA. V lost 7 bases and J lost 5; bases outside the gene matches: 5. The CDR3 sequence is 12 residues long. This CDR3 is CSDLSGGDTQYF. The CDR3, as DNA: TGCAGCGACCTAAGCGGGGGAGATACGCAGTATTTT.

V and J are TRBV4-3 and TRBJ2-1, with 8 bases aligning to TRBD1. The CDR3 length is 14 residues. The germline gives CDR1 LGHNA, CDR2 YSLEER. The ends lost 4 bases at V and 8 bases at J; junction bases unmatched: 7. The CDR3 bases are TGCGCCAGCAGCCGGACAGGGAGGATCGATGAGCAGTTCTTC. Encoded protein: CASSRTGRIDEQFF.

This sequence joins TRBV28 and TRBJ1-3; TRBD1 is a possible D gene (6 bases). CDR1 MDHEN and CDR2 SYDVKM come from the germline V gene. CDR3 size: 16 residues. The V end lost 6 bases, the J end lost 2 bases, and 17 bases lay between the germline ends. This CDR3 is CASSLPGHNTGNTIYF. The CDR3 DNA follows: TGTGCCAGCAGCCTCCCGGGACACAACACTGGAAACACCATATATTTT.

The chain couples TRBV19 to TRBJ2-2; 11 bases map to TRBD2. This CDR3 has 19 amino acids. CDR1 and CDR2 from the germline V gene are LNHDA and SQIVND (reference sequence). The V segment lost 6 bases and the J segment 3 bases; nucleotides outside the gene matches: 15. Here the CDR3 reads CASRESGTSGRGDTGELFF. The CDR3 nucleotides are TGTGCCAGTAGGGAATCCGGGACTAGCGGTCGAGGGGACACCGGGGAGCTGTTTTTT.

Here the CDR3 reads CASGRTSGGNYEQYF. In nucleotides, the CDR3 is TGTGCCAGCGGCCGGACTAGCGGGGGGAACTACGAGCAGTACTTC. The chain couples TRBV6-1 to TRBJ2-7; the match to TRBD2 covers 14 bases. The ends lost 8 bases at V and 3 bases at J; junction bases unmatched: 6. The CDR3 sequence is 15 residues long. Germline CDR1 MNHNS, CDR2 SASEGT.

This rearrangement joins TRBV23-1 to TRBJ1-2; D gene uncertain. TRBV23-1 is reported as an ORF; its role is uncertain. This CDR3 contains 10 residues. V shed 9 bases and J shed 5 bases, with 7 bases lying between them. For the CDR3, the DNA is TGCGCCAGGACACCTTATGGCTACACCTTC. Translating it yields CARTPYGYTF.

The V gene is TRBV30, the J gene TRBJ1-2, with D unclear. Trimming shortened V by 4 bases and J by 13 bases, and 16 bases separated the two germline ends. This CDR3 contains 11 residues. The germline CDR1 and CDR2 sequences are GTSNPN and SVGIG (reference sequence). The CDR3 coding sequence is TGTGCCTGGAAACTAAGCGGTTCAGGCACCTTC. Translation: CAWKLSGSGTF.